This T cell receptor (beta chain) was captured by sequencing in a study of tumor and adjacent non-tumor tissue in lung cancer. Across the whole study: Each sample yielded approximately 4.2 million productive TCRbeta reads on average. Findings and caveats of the study: Tumor TCR diversity, when higher, was linked to shorter survival.

The library came from three nested PCR rounds adapted from ARM-PCR protocols. MiXCR, run by TCRdb on the multiplex PCR reads, gives a single entry per CDR3 protein. The sample records some 120,000 distinct CDR3 sequences, about 66% being singletons. A remark on this clonotype: Its antigen is as yet unknown. A much larger clone is a single base away; this may be a read error.

The CDR3 spans 13 residues. CDR1 and CDR2 (germline): DFQATT, SNEGSKA (reference sequence). With 7 bases removed from V and 7 bases from J, the gap between germline ends came to 16 bases. The template was RNA from unsorted bulk tissue. The genes are TRBV20-1 and TRBJ2-2; the D gene is possibly TRBD2 (6 bases). Material: lung tumor tissue. The TCR was taken from a man aged 25-45 years with non-small cell lung cancer. The CDR3 DNA sequence: TGCAGTGGGAGCGGGCGCGACAACGGGGAGCTGTTTTTT. This sequence encodes CSGSGRDNGELFF.